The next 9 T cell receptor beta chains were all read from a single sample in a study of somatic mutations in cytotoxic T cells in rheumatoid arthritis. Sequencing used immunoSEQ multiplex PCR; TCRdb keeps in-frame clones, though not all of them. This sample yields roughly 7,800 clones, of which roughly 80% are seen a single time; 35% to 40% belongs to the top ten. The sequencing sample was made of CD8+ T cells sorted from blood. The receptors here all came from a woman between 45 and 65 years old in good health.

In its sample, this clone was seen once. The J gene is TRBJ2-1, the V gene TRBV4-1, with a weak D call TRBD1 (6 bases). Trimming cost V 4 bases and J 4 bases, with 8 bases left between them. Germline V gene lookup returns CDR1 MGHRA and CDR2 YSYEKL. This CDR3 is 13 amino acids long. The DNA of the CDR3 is TGCGCCAGCAGCCCAGGGACATACAATGAGCAGTTCTTC. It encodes CASSPGTYNEQFF.

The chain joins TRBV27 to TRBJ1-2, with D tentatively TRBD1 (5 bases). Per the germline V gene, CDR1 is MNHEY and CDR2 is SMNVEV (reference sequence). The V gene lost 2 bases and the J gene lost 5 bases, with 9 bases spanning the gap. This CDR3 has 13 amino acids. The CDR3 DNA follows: TGTGCCAGCAGTTTAAGTAGGGGTTATGGCTACACCTTC. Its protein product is CASSLSRGYGYTF.

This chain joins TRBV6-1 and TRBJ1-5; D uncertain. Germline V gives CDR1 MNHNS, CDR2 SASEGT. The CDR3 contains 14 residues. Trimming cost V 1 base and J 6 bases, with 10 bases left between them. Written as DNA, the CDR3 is TGTGCCAGCAGTGAAGTACCAGTTGGTCAGCCCCAGCATTTT. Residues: CASSEVPVGQPQHF.

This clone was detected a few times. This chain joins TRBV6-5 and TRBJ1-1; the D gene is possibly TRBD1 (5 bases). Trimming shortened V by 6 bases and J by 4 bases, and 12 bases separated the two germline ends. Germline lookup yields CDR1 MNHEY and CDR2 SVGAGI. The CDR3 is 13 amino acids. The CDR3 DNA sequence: TGTGCCAGCAGCCCGGACATGAGCACTGAAGCTTTCTTT. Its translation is CASSPDMSTEAFF.

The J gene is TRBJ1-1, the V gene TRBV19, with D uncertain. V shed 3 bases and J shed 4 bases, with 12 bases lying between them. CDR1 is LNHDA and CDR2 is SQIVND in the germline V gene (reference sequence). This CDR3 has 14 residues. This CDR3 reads CASSIAGAITEAFF. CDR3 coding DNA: TGTGCCAGTAGTATCGCGGGAGCAATCACTGAAGCTTTCTTT.

The CDR3 region is CASSPYYSGVTYNEQFF. CDR3 coding DNA: TGTGCCAGCAGCCCGTACTATAGCGGGGTGACCTACAATGAGCAGTTCTTC. V and J are TRBV4-2 and TRBJ2-1; 8 bases line up with TRBD2. The junction had 10 bases not matched to a gene; V was cut back by 4 bases and J by 2 bases. CDR1 and CDR2 from the germline V gene are LGHNA and YNFKEQ. This CDR3 comprises 17 residues.

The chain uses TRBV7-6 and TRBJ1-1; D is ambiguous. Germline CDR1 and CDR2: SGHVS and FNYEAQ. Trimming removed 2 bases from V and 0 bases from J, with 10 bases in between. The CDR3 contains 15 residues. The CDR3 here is CASSLYADMNTEAFF. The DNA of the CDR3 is TGTGCCAGCAGCTTATATGCAGACATGAACACTGAAGCTTTCTTT.

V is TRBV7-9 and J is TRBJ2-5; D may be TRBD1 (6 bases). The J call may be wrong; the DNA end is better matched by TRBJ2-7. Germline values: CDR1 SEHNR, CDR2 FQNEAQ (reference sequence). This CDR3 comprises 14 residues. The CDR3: CASSLGGPGYEQYF. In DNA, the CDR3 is TGTGCCAGCAGCTTAGGGGGGCCCGGCTACGAGCAGTACTTC.

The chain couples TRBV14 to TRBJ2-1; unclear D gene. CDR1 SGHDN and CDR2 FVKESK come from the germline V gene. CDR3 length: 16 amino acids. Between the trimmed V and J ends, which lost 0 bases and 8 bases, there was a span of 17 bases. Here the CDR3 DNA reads TGTGCCAGCAGCCAAGATTATGGTGCTACTCTCTATGAGCAGTTCTTC. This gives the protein CASSQDYGATLYEQFF.